The entry that follows covers one T cell receptor (beta chain) sequence. Its antigen is still unknown. No qualities accompany the bases; no much larger clone lies one base away. The time point label, as the study defines it: after dendritic cell vaccination, including at tumor progression/relapse. Patients were selected on the basis of adequate residual fresh-frozen tumor tissue and more than two years of available survival data. An isocitrate dehydrogenase mutation was not carried by any of the glioblastoma patients, although molecular status was otherwise variable. PBMC were collected before vaccination, two weeks after the third vaccination, and at tumor progression if progression occurred. Genomic DNA was extracted with the Qiagen DNeasy Blood extraction Kit. Using the immunoSEQ assay, TCRB CDR3 regions were amplified from roughly 2.2 micrograms of genomic DNA, or from all available DNA when less than that was on hand. Multiplex PCR used 60 forward primers for TCR V beta segments and 13 reverse primers for J beta segments. To estimate the number of reads per starting template, synthetic control templates were added to each sample at limiting dilution. The Illumina HiSeq System generated 87 bp sequencing reads. The published analysis was carried out like this. To remove PCR and sequencing errors, closely related sequences were merged with a nearest neighbor algorithm. TCR overlap was measured as the percentage of unique tumor TCR beta sequences that were also present in the peripheral blood of the same patient. In its TCRdb copy, this immuneACCESS table keeps in-frame sequences only and misses some clones. Where compared with another copy, unresolved V genes explain less than half of these, and the others have no known cause. D and trimming come from the DNA, and the V and J calls and clone size come from that table. Across this sample there are about 65,000 clones, with around 86% seen only once. The ten largest clones capture 11% of the sample.

This sample is part of a study of glioma-infiltrating T cells after dendritic cell vaccination (dated by TCRdb to between 2015 and 2016). Background for the entire study: A cohort of 15 or so glioblastoma patients from Phase I and II dendritic cell vaccination trials was included, of whom 9 were newly diagnosed and 6 had recurrent disease. Patients received three intradermal dendritic cell vaccine injections at biweekly intervals in the arm below the axilla. In glioblastoma patients vaccinated with dendritic cells, deep sequencing of TCR beta CDR3 regions served to measure tumor-infiltrating lymphocyte content and to compare repertoires between tumor and blood. The vaccine was prepared from monocyte-derived dendritic cells that were cultured for under 8 days with IL-4 and GM-CSF and then pulsed overnight with autologous tumor lysate. Survival after dendritic cell vaccination was correlated with TCR sequencing metrics such as TIL content and the overlap between tumor and blood repertoires. Autologous tumor lysate-pulsed dendritic cell vaccination was administered to the patients between about 2002 and 2013. General conclusions and limits of the study: The three-group TCR overlap response model was characterized as speculative, and prospective validation of the model was stated to be required. The cohort was small and heterogeneous, only a few patients had full blood and tumor sets, and even fewer had initial-recurrent tumor pairs. Longer time to progression and overall survival after dendritic cell vaccination were predicted by higher estimated pretreatment TIL content. No direct relationship between TCR clonality and survival was found, suggesting a diverse polyclonal response may matter.

Source: blood, taken after dendritic cell vaccination. This TCR was recovered from a human donor with glioblastoma.

The CDR3 protein: CASSQDSGGSETQYF. The sequenced DNA is TGTGCCAGCAGCCAAGATAGCGGGGGTAGTGAGACCCAGTACTTC. The V and J segments used are TRBV4-2 and TRBJ2-5, and 9 junctional nucleotides match TRBD2. Clipping removes 0 bases from V and 5 bases from J, with 4 as the unmatched junction base count. The CDR1 and CDR2 encoded by the germline V gene are LGHNA and YNFKEQ. From the cysteine up to the phenylalanine, the CDR3 has a length of 15 residues. Only CDR3 DNA remains: 45 bases, in frame from the first base.